The 10 T cell receptor beta chains listed next were all sequenced from one sample in a study of blood T cell repertoires in COVID-19. The method was immunoSEQ multiplex PCR; TCRdb's version includes in-frame clones alone and lacks a portion of them. Of roughly 380,000 clones listed, roughly 90% were seen once; the top ten hold 3% to 4.5%. The sample was peripheral blood. The receptor set was obtained from a woman aged 55-70 years with COVID-19, enrolled during active disease.

The V gene is TRBV5-1, the J gene TRBJ2-2; 10 bases are a match to TRBD2. Germline V gene data show CDR1 as SGHRS and CDR2 as YFSETQ. The CDR3 consists of 16 residues. J gave up 0 bases and V 2 bases, and 1 base lay outside the gene matches. DNA of the CDR3: TGCGCCAGCAGCTTTGGACTAGCGGCGAACACCGGGGAGCTGTTTTTT. This encodes CASSFGLAANTGELFF.

The genes are TRBV27 and TRBJ2-7; 9 nucleotides agree with TRBD1. Germline lookup yields CDR1 MNHEY and CDR2 SMNVEV (reference sequence). V shed 5 bases and J 2 bases; nucleotides not matched to a gene: 10. The CDR3 loop spans 16 amino acids. CDR3 sequence: CASSPSPGQGTYEQYF. In nucleotides, the CDR3 is TGTGCCAGCAGTCCCTCACCGGGACAGGGAACCTACGAGCAGTACTTC.

The chain has TRBV5-4 and TRBJ2-7, with 7 positions matching TRBD1. CDR3 size: 14 residues. The germline V gene encodes CDR1 SGHNT and CDR2 YYREEE (reference sequence). J lost 4 bases, V lost 4 bases, and 8 bases had no gene match. The DNA for the CDR3 is TGTGCCAGCAGCGTAAAGGGGGCGGATTACGAGCAGTACTTC. Protein product: CASSVKGADYEQYF.

This rearrangement joins TRBV19 to TRBJ1-5; D call uncertain. Germline V gene lookup returns CDR1 LNHDA and CDR2 SQIVND (reference sequence). V lost 6 bases and J lost 5, with 14 bases in between. The CDR3 has 14 residues. In nucleotides, the CDR3 is TGTGCCAGTAGATCACCCGGCGGTCATCAGCCCCAGCATTTT. Protein: CASRSPGGHQPQHF.

V and J are TRBV5-8 and TRBJ2-7, with 11 bases lining up with TRBD1. This CDR3 spans 15 amino acids. From germline, CDR1 is SGHTS and CDR2 YDEGEE. V gave up 4 bases and J gave up 5 bases; unmatched junction bases: 8. As DNA, the CDR3 is TGTGCCAGCAGCGCCCGGGACAGGGGGAGAAACGAGCAGTACTTC. Protein product: CASSARDRGRNEQYF.

The chain carries TRBV2 and TRBJ1-2; the D is unclear. CDR1 SNHLY and CDR2 FYNNEI come from the germline V gene. The CDR3 contains 15 residues. The germline V and J ends were trimmed by 3 bases and 4 bases, with 15 bases remaining between them. The CDR3 spells CASSEAVPGGYGYTF. For the CDR3, the DNA is TGTGCCAGCAGTGAGGCGGTCCCCGGAGGCTATGGCTACACCTTC.

The chain carries TRBV28 and TRBJ1-2, with D unresolved. The germline V and J ends were trimmed by 7 bases and 5 bases, with 14 bases remaining between them. This CDR3 is 13 amino acids long. The germline V gene encodes CDR1 MDHEN and CDR2 SYDVKM. CDR3 DNA: TGTGCCAGCAACTCGTACAGAGTATATGGCTACACCTTC. Its translation is CASNSYRVYGYTF.

The chain joins TRBV24-1 to TRBJ2-5, with 8 nucleotides matching TRBD2. J gave up 5 bases and V 5 bases, and 6 bases lay outside the gene matches. CDR1 and CDR2 (germline): KGHDR, SFDVKD. The CDR3 length is 14 residues. The CDR3 loop is CATSGGGRWETQYF. DNA for the CDR3: TGTGCCACCAGTGGCGGGGGGCGCTGGGAGACCCAGTACTTC.

The genes are TRBV19 and TRBJ2-3; 9 positions match TRBD2. This CDR3 has 15 residues. V lost 3 bases to trimming and J lost 1 base; unmatched junction nucleotides: 2. Per the germline V gene, CDR1 is LNHDA and CDR2 is SQIVND (reference sequence). The CDR3 coding sequence is TGTGCCAGTAGTATTCGACTAGCGGGCACAGATACGCAGTATTTT. Protein: CASSIRLAGTDTQYF.

This sequence joins TRBV16 and TRBJ1-1; maybe TRBD1 (5 bases). Germline-derived CDR1 and CDR2 are KGHSY and FQNENV. The CDR3 sequence is 14 residues long. V was trimmed by 4 bases and J by 1 base, leaving 10 bases between them. This CDR3 is CASSLRGKNTEAFF. The CDR3 DNA is TGTGCCAGCAGCCTACGGGGGAAGAACACTGAAGCTTTCTTT.